This TCR beta chain was documented in a study of blood T cell repertoires in COVID-19. Study-wide background: The study drew acute and convalescent COVID-19 samples from the United States, Italy and Spain.

Generated by immunoSEQ multiplex PCR, the TCRdb table keeps only in-frame clones and is missing some. The sample carries fewer than 350,000 clones, 90% recorded once. Cohorts were determined from participant-reported clinical history. Germline V gene sequence: CDR1 SGHNT, CDR2 YYREEE (reference sequence). The CDR3 loop spans 19 amino acids. The trim removed 3 bases at V and 0 bases at J, leaving 10 bases unmatched. Sequences were obtained from PBMCs or T cells enriched from blood (not recorded which). The sequence was obtained from a woman aged 25 to 45 with acute COVID-19. The chain has TRBV5-4 and TRBJ2-4; 12 nucleotides match TRBD2. The CDR3 sequence is CASSSTGTSGPIAKNIQYF. DNA for the CDR3: TGTGCCAGCAGCTCCACCGGGACTAGCGGGCCGATAGCCAAAAACATTCAGTACTTC.